This T cell receptor (beta chain) was sequenced during a study of blood T cell repertoires in COVID-19. Study-level information: T cells, B-cell-depleted T cells, or PBMCs supplied cDNA or gDNA.

Across under 25 US areas, participants ranged in age from roughly 18 to 95 years. Cohorts were assigned according to the clinical history that participants reported. CDR3 length equals 13 residues. Deletions cut 7 bases from V and 13 bases from J, with 17 bases between. The germline V gene encodes CDR1 MGHDK and CDR2 SYGVNS. Repertoires were generated with immunoSEQ multiplex PCR, while TCRdb's copy carries only in-frame clones and drops some. The table lists fewer than 300,000 clones, roughly 85% of them singletons. This chain uses TRBV25-1 with TRBJ1-6, with D possibly being TRBD1 (6 bases). Sequencing was done on a sample of PBMCs or T cells enriched from blood (not recorded which). This TCR came from a woman aged 45-60 years who had recovered from COVID-19. The CDR3 protein is CASTAYSGHPLHF. The CDR3, as DNA: TGTGCCAGCACCGCGTATTCGGGACATCCCCTCCACTTT.